The 8 T cell receptor beta chains below come from one sample, sequenced in a study of blood T cell repertoires in COVID-19. Libraries were prepared by immunoSEQ multiplex PCR; TCRdb keeps only in-frame clonotypes and omits some of them. The table lists over 100,000 clones, 65% to 85% of them singletons. The sequenced sample was PBMCs or T cells enriched from blood (not recorded which). These receptors originate from a woman aged 25 to 39 who had recovered from COVID-19.

This chain links TRBV11-2 with TRBJ2-1, with 10 bases matching TRBD2. This CDR3 comprises 17 residues. The germline CDR1 and CDR2 sequences are SGHAT and FQNNGV. V gave up 5 bases and J gave up 6 bases; unmatched junction bases: 13. In nucleotides, the CDR3 is TGTGCCAGCAGCCCACTACGGGGAGCGGGAGGGCCCAATGAGCAGTTCTTC. It translates to CASSPLRGAGGPNEQFF.

This chain uses TRBV6-5 with TRBJ1-5, with D maybe TRBD1 (5 bases). The CDR3 covers 15 residues. Germline values: CDR1 MNHEY, CDR2 SVGAGI. V was pared by 5 bases and J by 4 bases, with 15 bases between. In DNA, the CDR3 is TGTGCCAGCAGTATACAGGTAGCCGGGAATCAGCCCCAGCATTTT. Its translation is CASSIQVAGNQPQHF.

This chain links TRBV27 with TRBJ1-2; 8 bases map to TRBD1. CDR3 length: 17 amino acids. Germline V lookup: CDR1 MNHEY, CDR2 SMNVEV (reference sequence). V shed 5 bases and J 3 bases; nucleotides not matched to a gene: 14. CDR3 nucleotides: TGTGCCAGCAGTCTCGAACGGGGGACAGGTTTATACTATGGCTACACCTTC. This encodes CASSLERGTGLYYGYTF.

This clone was seen only a few times. The gene calls are TRBV5-1 and TRBJ2-7, with 7 bases fitting TRBD2. This CDR3 has 14 residues. J gave up 0 bases and V 3 bases, and 3 bases lay outside the gene matches. Germline assignment: CDR1 SGHRS and CDR2 YFSETQ. The CDR3 sequence is CASSSGTISYEQYF. CDR3 coding DNA: TGCGCCAGCAGCTCCGGGACTATCTCCTACGAGCAGTACTTC. The full variable domain, in which reference TRBV5-1 and TRBJ2-7 provide the parts outside the CDR3, is KAGVTQTPRYLIKTRGQQVTLSCSPISGHRSVSWYQQTPGQGLQFLFEYFSETQRNKGNFPGRFSGRQFSNSRSEMNVSTLELGDSALYLCASSSGTISYEQYFGPGTRLTVT.

The chain is built from TRBV7-3 and TRBJ2-5; 8 bases are shared with TRBD1. V was pared by 4 bases and J by 4 bases, with 8 bases of the junction left unmatched. The CDR3 contains 15 residues. Germline V gene sequence: CDR1 SGHTA, CDR2 FQGTGA. DNA of the CDR3: TGTGCCAGCAGCTCCGATACGGACAGGGCAGAGACCCAGTACTTC. Its protein product is CASSSDTDRAETQYF.

The table lists this clone with a count of one. This sequence joins TRBV6-4 and TRBJ2-2; D perhaps matches TRBD1 (6 bases). The V end lost 4 bases, the J end lost 6 bases, and 12 bases lay between the germline ends. This CDR3 spans 14 amino acids. Germline V lookup: CDR1 MRHNA, CDR2 SNTAGT. CDR3 loop: CASSGDTASGELFF. In DNA form, the CDR3 reads TGTGCCAGCAGTGGGGACACCGCATCCGGGGAGCTGTTTTTT.

The J gene is TRBJ2-7, the V gene TRBV4-1, with 13 bases lining up with TRBD2. Germline V gene lookup returns CDR1 MGHRA and CDR2 YSYEKL. With 3 bases clipped from V and 1 base from J, the junction kept 3 bases outside the gene matches. The CDR3 runs 16 residues. The CDR3 DNA follows: TGCGCCAGCAGCCAGCCGACTAGCGGGAGGTCCTACGAGCAGTACTTC. Amino acids: CASSQPTSGRSYEQYF.

This clone was observed once. The gene calls are TRBV6-1 and TRBJ2-1; D is unresolved. V lost 2 bases and J lost 1, with 15 bases in between. This CDR3 spans 17 amino acids. CDR1 is MNHNS, CDR2 SASEGT, per germline. CDR3 nucleotide sequence: TGTGCCAGCAGTGAATTACAGACCCGCAGTTCCTACAATGAGCAGTTCTTC. The encoded protein is CASSELQTRSSYNEQFF.